This TCR beta chain was profiled in a study of T-cell reconstitution after alpha-beta-depleted transplantation in children. Study results and caveats: Reports say that about two months after transplant, the alpha-beta T cells came out of several hundred graft clones that had expanded. Newly produced T cells mostly accounted for T-cell counts and diversity one year post-transplant. From surviving recipient T cells and thymic progenitors came the high day-60 TCRbeta diversity observed in some patients.

V lost 1 base to trimming and J lost 0 bases, with 13 bases between them. The germline V gene has CDR1 SGHRS and CDR2 YFSETQ. The CDR3 is 16 amino acids. This clonotype was seen a single time. Antigen specificity is unknown. The TCRbeta library incorporated unique molecular identifiers. TCRdb reanalysed the PCR reads using MiXCR and keeps one entry per CDR3 protein. The sample has roughly 420,000 distinct CDR3 sequences; about a sixth are singletons. The chain couples TRBV5-1 to TRBJ2-5, with no clear D. This receptor was identified in a boy less than two years old who had a stem cell transplant for Wiskott-Aldrich syndrome, so the T cells may come from the graft donor. Source: PBMCs, mostly from graft donor cells, taken 360 days after TCRalphabeta/CD19-depleted stem cell transplant. This CDR3 is CASSLNRALYQETQYF. The CDR3 DNA sequence: TGCGCCAGCAGCTTGAACCGGGCGTTATACCAAGAGACCCAGTACTTC. Based on the CDR3 plus reference TRBV5-1 and TRBJ2-5, the full variable domain is KAGVTQTPRYLIKTRGQQVTLSCSPISGHRSVSWYQQTPGQGLQFLFEYFSETQRNKGNFPGRFSGRQFSNSRSEMNVSTLELGDSALYLCASSLNRALYQETQYFGPGTRLLVL.